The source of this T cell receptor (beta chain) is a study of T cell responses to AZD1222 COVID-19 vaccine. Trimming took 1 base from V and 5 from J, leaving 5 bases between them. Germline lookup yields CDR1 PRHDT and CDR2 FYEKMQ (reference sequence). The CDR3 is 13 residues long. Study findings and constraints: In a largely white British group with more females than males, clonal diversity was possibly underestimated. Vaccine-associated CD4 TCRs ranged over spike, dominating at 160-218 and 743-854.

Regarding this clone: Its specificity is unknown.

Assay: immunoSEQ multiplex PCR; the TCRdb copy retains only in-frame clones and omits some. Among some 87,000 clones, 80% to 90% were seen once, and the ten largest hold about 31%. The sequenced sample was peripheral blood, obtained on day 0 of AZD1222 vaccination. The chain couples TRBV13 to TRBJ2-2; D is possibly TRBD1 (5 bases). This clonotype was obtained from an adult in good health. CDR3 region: CASSLEGTGELFF. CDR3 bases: TGTGCCAGCAGCTTAGAGGGGACCGGGGAGCTGTTTTTT.